Shown below are 16 T cell receptor beta chains from a single sample sequenced in a study of technical replicates of blood from four donors. Some clones are missing from TCRdb's copy, which holds only in-frame ones; the method was immunoSEQ multiplex PCR. The sample includes 55,000 to 75,000 clones, more than 85% of them seen just once. The sample consisted of PBMCs. Receptors were obtained from a human donor in good health. Some clones in this sample may be carry-over from other donors' samples.

The chain joins TRBV19 to TRBJ1-5, with 9 bases matching TRBD1. J gave up 3 bases and V 5 bases, and 5 bases lay outside the gene matches. Germline values: CDR1 LNHDA, CDR2 SQIVND (reference sequence). This CDR3 has 15 residues. In nucleotides, the CDR3 is TGTGCCAGTAGTTACCGGGACAGGGACAATCAGCCCCAGCATTTT. This translates into CASSYRDRDNQPQHF.

CDR3 in amino acids: CASSPRQGAWVNPEAFF. The CDR3 DNA sequence: TGTGCCAGCAGCCCCCGACAGGGGGCCTGGGTCAACCCTGAAGCTTTCTTT. This chain connects TRBV5-6 to TRBJ1-1, with 10 nucleotides matching TRBD1. CDR1 is SGHDT and CDR2 is YYEEEE in the germline V gene. The trim removed 4 bases at V and 6 bases at J, leaving 15 bases unmatched. This CDR3 is built from 17 residues.

The chain couples TRBV14 to TRBJ2-5, with D possibly TRBD1 on 5 matching bases. Germline lookup yields CDR1 SGHDN and CDR2 FVKESK. The CDR3 has 14 amino acids. V was shortened by 0 bases and J by 5 bases, with 10 bases between the two germline ends. The CDR3 DNA is TGTGCCAGCAGCCAAGAACAGGTTGGGGAGACCCAGTACTTC. It yields the protein CASSQEQVGETQYF.

The chain has TRBV27 and TRBJ2-4; a possible D gene is TRBD2 (6 bases). Per the germline V gene, CDR1 is MNHEY and CDR2 is SMNVEV (reference sequence). CDR3 length: 14 amino acids. V lost 3 bases and J 1 base, leaving 7 bases between the germline ends. The CDR3 sequence is CASSLGGAKNIQYF. CDR3 in DNA: TGTGCCAGCAGTTTGGGGGGTGCCAAAAACATTCAGTACTTC.

The chain links TRBV11-2 to TRBJ1-2; possible D gene TRBD1, 5 bases. CDR3 length equals 14 residues. Trimming pared 5 bases from V and 2 bases from J, leaving 12 bases between. Germline CDR1 SGHAT, CDR2 FQNNGV. The CDR3 region is CASSVPGQNYGYTF. As DNA, the CDR3 is TGTGCCAGCAGCGTACCAGGGCAAAACTATGGCTACACCTTC.

In DNA form, the CDR3 reads TGTGCCTGGAGTGTACAGGGTGCGTTTAGAGTTGGTTTCTTT. Residues: CAWSVQGAFRVGFF. This chain uses TRBV30 with TRBJ1-1; possibly TRBD1 for D (6 bases). V lost 0 bases and J lost 13, with 21 bases in between. The CDR3 is made up of 14 amino acids. CDR1 is GTSNPN and CDR2 is SVGIG in the germline V gene (reference sequence). Full variable domain (missing parts from reference TRBV30 and TRBJ1-1): SQTIHQWPATLVQPVGSPLSLECTVEGTSNPNLYWYRQAAGRGLQLLFYSVGIGQISSEVPQNLSASRPQDRQFILSSKKLLLSDSGFYLCAWSVQGAFRVGFFGQGTRLTVV.

This chain uses TRBV10-3 with TRBJ1-3; D is uncertain. The V end lost 11 bases, the J end lost 2 bases, and 10 bases lay between the germline ends. The V gene's germline CDR1 is ENHRY and CDR2 SYGVKD. The CDR3 runs 12 residues. The CDR3 protein is CAARIPGNTIYF. The DNA of the CDR3 is TGTGCCGCCAGAATCCCTGGAAACACCATATATTTT.

The chain has TRBV27 and TRBJ2-3; D remains unclear. V lost 8 bases and J 3 bases, leaving 6 bases between the germline ends. CDR1 is MNHEY, CDR2 SMNVEV, per germline (reference sequence). This CDR3 is 11 amino acids long. CDR3: CASRRTDTQYF. In DNA form, the CDR3 reads TGTGCCAGCCGCAGGACAGATACGCAGTATTTT.

This clone was found once. The chain carries TRBV10-3 and TRBJ2-7, with 8 bases that match TRBD1. CDR1 is ENHRY, CDR2 SYGVKD, per germline. This CDR3 contains 14 residues. V was pared by 3 bases and J by 2 bases, with 3 bases of the junction left unmatched. The CDR3 protein is CAISDRDRTYEQYF. DNA of the CDR3: TGTGCCATCAGTGACCGGGACAGGACCTACGAGCAGTACTTC.

This clone was found a few times. The chain is built from TRBV6-1 and TRBJ1-6, with D tentatively TRBD1 (5 bases). The germline V gene has CDR1 MNHNS and CDR2 SASEGT. This CDR3 is built from 18 residues. V was shortened by 3 bases and J by 9 bases, with 24 bases between the two germline ends. The CDR3: CASSELRQPWVRISPLHF. DNA of the CDR3: TGTGCCAGCAGTGAGCTACGACAGCCATGGGTCCGGATTTCACCCCTCCACTTT.

The gene calls are TRBV5-4 and TRBJ1-1; D might be TRBD1 (6 bases). The germline V and J ends were trimmed by 0 bases and 4 bases, with 13 bases remaining between them. The length of the CDR3 is 15 residues. Germline V CDR1 and CDR2: SGHNT, YYREEE (reference sequence). The CDR3 loop reads CASSLAGVVSTEAFF. The CDR3 DNA follows: TGTGCCAGCAGCTTGGCAGGGGTAGTAAGCACTGAAGCTTTCTTT.

This sequence joins TRBV29-1 and TRBJ1-1, with a weak D call TRBD1 (6 bases). CDR3 length equals 13 residues. CDR1 SQVTM and CDR2 ANQGSEA come from the germline V gene. V lost 6 bases to trimming and J lost 6 bases, with 17 bases between them. The CDR3 region has the DNA TGCAGCGTCGCCCTTACAGGGCTTGCTGAAGCTTTCTTT. This translates into CSVALTGLAEAFF.

J is TRBJ2-2 and V is TRBV19; D ambiguous. CDR1 and CDR2 from the germline V gene are LNHDA and SQIVND (reference sequence). The V end was cut by 7 bases, the J end by 6 bases, with 9 bases between. This CDR3 is built from 12 residues. For the CDR3, the DNA is TGTGCCAGTAACGAACTCGCCGGGGAGCTGTTTTTT. Protein: CASNELAGELFF.

The gene calls are TRBV6-6 and TRBJ2-1; D is perhaps TRBD1 (6 bases). Trimming took off 5 bases at V and 3 bases at J, with 17 bases between the two ends. CDR3 length equals 16 residues. Germline V gene lookup returns CDR1 MNHNY and CDR2 SVGAGI (reference sequence). The CDR3: CASSPRLGASYNEQFF. The CDR3 bases are TGTGCCAGCAGTCCCCGTCTGGGGGCCAGCTACAATGAGCAGTTCTTC.

The chain is built from TRBV4-2 and TRBJ1-5; TRBD1 matches 11 bases. Germline loops: CDR1 LGHNA, CDR2 YNFKEQ. V trimming: 4 bases; J trimming: 4 bases; junction bases outside the gene matches: 3. The CDR3 runs 15 residues. CDR3 sequence: CASSPGTGGNQPQHF. The CDR3 bases are TGTGCCAGCAGCCCGGGGACAGGGGGGAATCAGCCCCAGCATTTT.

This clone was detected once. The gene calls are TRBV14 and TRBJ2-7; D is uncertain. The CDR3 runs to 12 residues. V was pared by 4 bases and J by 6 bases, with 10 bases between. From germline, CDR1 is SGHDN and CDR2 FVKESK. CDR3 bases: TGTGCCAGCAGCCCGGCGACGGGCGAGCAGTACTTC. This codes for CASSPATGEQYF. Using reference TRBV14 and TRBJ2-7 for the parts outside the CDR3, the full variable domain is EAGVTQFPSHSVIEKGQTVTLRCDPISGHDNLYWYRRVMGKEIKFLLHFVKESKQDESGMPNNRFLAERTGGTYSTLKVQPAELEDSGVYFCASSPATGEQYFGPGTRLTVT.